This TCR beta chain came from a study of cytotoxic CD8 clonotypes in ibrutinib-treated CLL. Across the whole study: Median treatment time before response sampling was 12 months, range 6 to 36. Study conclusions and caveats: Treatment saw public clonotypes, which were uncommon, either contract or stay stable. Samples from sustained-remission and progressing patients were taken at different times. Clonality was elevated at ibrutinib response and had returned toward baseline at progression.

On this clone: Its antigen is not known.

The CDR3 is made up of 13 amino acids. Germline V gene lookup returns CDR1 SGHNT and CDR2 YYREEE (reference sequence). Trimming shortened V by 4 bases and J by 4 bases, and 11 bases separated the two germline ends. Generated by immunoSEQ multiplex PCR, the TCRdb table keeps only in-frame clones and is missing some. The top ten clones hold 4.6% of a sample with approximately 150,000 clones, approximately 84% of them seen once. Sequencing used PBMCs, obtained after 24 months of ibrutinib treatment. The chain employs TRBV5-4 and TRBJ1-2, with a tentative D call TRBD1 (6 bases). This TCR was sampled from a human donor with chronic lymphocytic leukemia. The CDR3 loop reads CASSPDSLYGYTF. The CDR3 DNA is TGTGCCAGCAGCCCGGACAGCCTCTATGGCTACACCTTC.